The 29 T cell receptor beta chains presented below share a single source sample, sequenced in a study of blood T cell repertoires in COVID-19. The data were produced by immunoSEQ multiplex PCR, yet TCRdb's version contains in-frame clones alone and is incomplete. This sample has under 150,000 clones; around 80% occur once, and the top ten carry 3% to 4.5%. The specimen sequenced was peripheral blood. Source of these receptors: a man between 60 and 75 years old with acute or convalescent COVID-19.

J is TRBJ2-3 and V is TRBV6-4, with TRBD2 matching over 7 bases. Germline CDR1 and CDR2: MRHNA and SNTAGT. V was pared by 2 bases and J by 3 bases, with 2 bases of the junction left unmatched. The CDR3 spans 14 residues. The CDR3 nucleotides read TGTGCCAGCAGTGACCTCGGGGGGACAGATACGCAGTATTTT. Translation gives CASSDLGGTDTQYF.

This clone was observed a few times. This chain connects TRBV27 to TRBJ2-4; tentative D call: TRBD2 (5 bases). This CDR3 comprises 14 residues. V was shortened by 10 bases and J by 0 bases, with 13 bases between the two germline ends. Germline-derived CDR1 and CDR2 are MNHEY and SMNVEV (reference sequence). CDR3 DNA: TGTGCCACCACAGCGGATTTAGCCAAAAACATTCAGTACTTC. Translating it yields CATTADLAKNIQYF.

The V gene is TRBV9, the J gene TRBJ1-1, with D possibly TRBD1 on 5 matching bases. Between the trimmed V and J ends, which lost 0 bases and 4 bases, there was a span of 13 bases. Germline-derived CDR1 and CDR2 are SGDLS and YYNGEE. The CDR3 has 15 residues. Here the CDR3 reads CASSVGGAMGTEAFF. For the CDR3, the DNA is TGTGCCAGCAGCGTAGGTGGGGCTATGGGCACTGAAGCTTTCTTT.

The J gene is TRBJ1-6, the V gene TRBV28, with D possibly being TRBD1 (6 bases). Germline CDR1 and CDR2: MDHEN and SYDVKM. The CDR3 extends over 16 amino acids. V lost 2 bases and J lost 6, with 14 bases in between. As DNA, the CDR3 is TGTGCCAGCAGTTTAGATGAGTTCAGGGGTAATTCACCCCTCCACTTT. Its protein is CASSLDEFRGNSPLHF.

This clone was seen only a few times. The chain links TRBV9 to TRBJ1-5; D remains ambiguous. The germline V and J ends were trimmed by 0 bases and 7 bases, with 14 bases remaining between them. Germline V gives CDR1 SGDLS, CDR2 YYNGEE. This CDR3 is 15 amino acids long. This chain's CDR3 is CASSVEGSGIQPQHF. CDR3 nucleotides: TGTGCCAGCAGCGTAGAAGGGAGCGGCATCCAGCCCCAGCATTTT. Drawing the rest from reference TRBV9 and TRBJ1-5, the complete variable domain is DSGVTQTPKHLITATGQRVTLRCSPRSGDLSVYWYQQSLDQGLQFLIQYYNGEERAKGNILERFSAQQFPDLHSELNLSSLELGDSALYFCASSVEGSGIQPQHFGDGTRLSIL.

The J gene is TRBJ1-3, the V gene TRBV19; the D is unclear. This CDR3 comprises 15 residues. Germline CDR1 reads LNHDA; CDR2 reads SQIVND (reference sequence). With 5 bases removed from V and 0 bases from J, the gap between germline ends came to 11 bases. Written as DNA, the CDR3 is TGTGCCAGTAGTGGAGCCAGATTCTCTGGAAACACCATATATTTT. This encodes CASSGARFSGNTIYF.

The V call is TRBV5-1, the J call TRBJ2-3; possible D gene TRBD2, 6 bases. V was trimmed by 3 bases and J by 0 bases, leaving 11 bases between them. This CDR3 comprises 15 residues. Germline values: CDR1 SGHRS, CDR2 YFSETQ. The CDR3 sequence: CASSSGAGSTDTQYF. The CDR3 bases are TGCGCCAGCAGCTCCGGGGCGGGAAGCACAGATACGCAGTATTTT.

This clone was counted once. CDR3 amino acids: CATSDSLAATDTQYF. The CDR3 DNA is TGTGCCACCAGTGATTCCCTAGCGGCCACAGATACGCAGTATTTT. This rearrangement joins TRBV24-1 to TRBJ2-3; TRBD2 matches at 7 bases. Losses at the gene ends were 2 bases for V and 2 bases for J; bases not matched to a gene: 3. Germline V lookup: CDR1 KGHDR, CDR2 SFDVKD. CDR3 length: 15 amino acids.

The chain recombines TRBV3-1 (or the pseudogene TRBV3-2) with TRBJ1-5; D remains ambiguous. The V gene lost 0 bases and the J gene lost 9 bases, with 9 bases spanning the gap. Germline V gene lookup returns CDR1 LGHDT and CDR2 YNNKEL (reference sequence). The CDR3 spans 13 residues. The CDR3 loop reads CASSQEGARPQHF. CDR3 nucleotide sequence: TGTGCCAGCAGCCAAGAGGGAGCGCGGCCCCAGCATTTT.

The chain uses TRBV6-5 and TRBJ1-3; D perhaps matches TRBD1 (6 bases). The ends were cut back, 6 bases at V and 3 bases at J, with 12 bases in the middle. This CDR3 is 14 amino acids long. Per the germline V gene, CDR1 is MNHEY and CDR2 is SVGAGI. Here the CDR3 reads CASRLRTDGNTIYF. CDR3 DNA: TGTGCCAGCAGACTAAGGACAGATGGAAACACCATATATTTT.

The chain is built from TRBV7-3 and TRBJ2-3, with 8 positions matching TRBD1. J was trimmed by 1 base and V by 2 bases; bases with no gene match: 5. Germline V gene lookup returns CDR1 SGHTA and CDR2 FQGTGA. The CDR3 totals 16 residues. CDR3 in amino acids: CASSLVGTGGTDTQYF. CDR3 DNA: TGTGCCAGCAGCTTAGTGGGGACAGGTGGCACAGATACGCAGTATTTT.

This clone occurred a few times. This chain connects TRBV6-6 to TRBJ2-7; the D gene is possibly TRBD1 (7 bases). The CDR3 totals 15 residues. Germline V CDR1 and CDR2: MNHNY, SVGAGI (reference sequence). V lost 0 bases, J lost 5 bases, and 14 bases lay in between. Here the CDR3 reads CASSYSRGARDEQYF. The CDR3 bases are TGTGCCAGCAGTTACTCCAGGGGGGCAAGGGACGAGCAGTACTTC.

This rearrangement joins TRBV24-1 to TRBJ2-1, with 10 bases that match TRBD2. The J segment lost 2 bases and the V segment lost 2 bases, leaving 2 bases of the junction unmatched. This CDR3 contains 16 residues. Germline CDR1 and CDR2: KGHDR and SFDVKD. The CDR3 region is CATSDSLAGAYNEQFF. The DNA of the CDR3 is TGTGCCACCAGTGATTCCCTAGCGGGGGCCTACAATGAGCAGTTCTTC.

The V and J genes are TRBV6-2 or TRBV6-3 and TRBJ2-1; tentative D call: TRBD1 (6 bases). CDR3 size: 15 residues. Germline V gene data show CDR1 as MNHEY and CDR2 as SVGEGT. The V end lost 0 bases, the J end lost 4 bases, and 10 bases lay between the germline ends. CDR3 sequence: CASSYSTGIYNEQFF. As DNA, the CDR3 is TGTGCCAGCAGTTACTCTACAGGGATTTACAATGAGCAGTTCTTC.

The chain recombines TRBV6-2 or TRBV6-3 with TRBJ1-2; possible D gene TRBD1, 5 bases. From germline, CDR1 is MNHEY and CDR2 SVGEGT. This CDR3 contains 13 residues. V was shortened by 6 bases and J by 2 bases, with 10 bases between the two germline ends. The CDR3 DNA sequence: TGTGCCAGCAGCCCGACAGAAAACTATGGCTACACCTTC. Its translation is CASSPTENYGYTF.

The chain recombines TRBV18 with TRBJ1-5; 9 bases are shared with TRBD1. After removal of 3 bases from V and 7 bases from J, the junction contained 4 bases not matched to a gene. The CDR3 runs to 14 residues. CDR1 KGHSH and CDR2 LQKENI come from the germline V gene. In DNA, the CDR3 is TGTGCCAGCTCACCTACAGGGGGCAGACAGCCCCAGCATTTT. Translating gives CASSPTGGRQPQHF.

The chain recombines TRBV2 with TRBJ1-6; D is unclear. The CDR3 contains 14 residues. The V end was cut by 7 bases, the J end by 4 bases, with 11 bases between. The V gene's germline CDR1 is SNHLY and CDR2 FYNNEI. CDR3 bases: TGTGCCAGCAACGGAGGGCTGTATAATTCACCCCTCCACTTT. The encoded protein is CASNGGLYNSPLHF.

The chain combines TRBV7-9 with TRBJ1-2; TRBD1 matches at 7 bases. After removal of 5 bases from V and 7 bases from J, the junction contained 13 bases not matched to a gene. Germline CDR1 reads SEHNR; CDR2 reads FQNEAQ (reference sequence). The CDR3 covers 15 residues. The CDR3 protein is CASSQDRVVSGGYTF. In DNA, the CDR3 is TGTGCCAGCAGCCAAGACAGGGTAGTAAGTGGTGGCTACACCTTC.

This sequence joins TRBV19 and TRBJ2-7, with D perhaps matching TRBD2 (7 bases). This CDR3 has 14 residues. V gave up 9 bases and J gave up 2 bases, with 17 bases separating them. Germline V gene lookup returns CDR1 LNHDA and CDR2 SQIVND (reference sequence). The DNA for the CDR3 is TGTGCCAGCAGTGGAGGGGGGGACCCCTACGAGCAGTACTTC. Its translation is CASSGGGDPYEQYF. Full variable domain (missing parts from reference TRBV19 and TRBJ2-7): DGGITQSPKYLFRKEGQNVTLSCEQNLNHDAMYWYRQDPGQGLRLIYYSQIVNDFQKGDIAEGYSVSREKKESFPLTVTSAQKNPTAFYLCASSGGGDPYEQYFGPGTRLTVT.

The chain recombines TRBV6-5 with TRBJ1-6; 8 positions match TRBD1. Looked up from germline, CDR1 is MNHEY and CDR2 is SVGAGI. J was trimmed by 6 bases and V by 6 bases; bases with no gene match: 4. The CDR3 loop spans 14 amino acids. This CDR3 reads CASSQGQANSPLHF. The CDR3 DNA is TGTGCCAGCAGCCAGGGACAGGCTAATTCACCCCTCCACTTT.

This chain uses TRBV9 with TRBJ2-1; a weak D match, TRBD2 (6 bases). The germline gives CDR1 SGDLS, CDR2 YYNGEE. The V end was cut by 0 bases, the J end by 3 bases, with 13 bases between. CDR3 length equals 16 residues. CDR3 loop: CASSVEWTNLYNEQFF. The CDR3 DNA follows: TGTGCCAGCAGCGTAGAGTGGACTAACCTCTACAATGAGCAGTTCTTC.

This chain's CDR3 is CASSPGTGGTGELFF. The CDR3 DNA sequence: TGTGCCAGTAGTCCAGGAACCGGGGGGACCGGGGAGCTGTTTTTT. This chain joins TRBV19 and TRBJ2-2, with 7 bases lining up with TRBD2. From germline, CDR1 is LNHDA and CDR2 SQIVND (reference sequence). The CDR3 length is 15 residues. V shed 5 bases, J shed 5 bases, and the junction held 8 bases outside the gene matches.

CDR3 DNA: TGTGCCTGGAGCGGGGGTTTTAGCAATCAGCCCCAGCATTTT. It is translated as CAWSGGFSNQPQHF. The J gene is TRBJ1-5, the V gene TRBV30; TRBD1 might be the D (5 bases). The CDR3 runs 14 residues. The germline gives CDR1 GTSNPN, CDR2 SVGIG (reference sequence). Deletions cut 3 bases from V and 0 bases from J, with 9 bases between.

The chain is built from TRBV11-2 and TRBJ2-7, with D unresolved. The CDR3 runs to 12 residues. In germline, CDR1 is SGHAT, CDR2 FQNNGV. V lost 5 bases, J lost 4 bases, and 9 bases lay in between. The CDR3 nucleotides are TGTGCCAGCAGCCCAGGCACTTACGAGCAGTACTTC. It codes for CASSPGTYEQYF.

The chain uses TRBV5-1 and TRBJ1-3; 8 nucleotides align to TRBD1. V trimming: 4 bases; J trimming: 4 bases; junction bases outside the gene matches: 4. This CDR3 is built from 14 residues. Germline CDR1 is SGHRS and CDR2 is YFSETQ. The CDR3 reads CASSDDRGGNTIYF. CDR3 nucleotide sequence: TGCGCCAGCAGCGATGACAGGGGAGGAAACACCATATATTTT.

Only a few counts were recorded for this clone. The rearrangement uses TRBV11-2 and TRBJ2-7, with 10 positions matching TRBD2. The CDR3 covers 17 residues. Losses at the gene ends were 1 base for V and 6 bases for J; bases not matched to a gene: 12. Germline CDR1 is SGHAT and CDR2 is FQNNGV. The CDR3 nucleotides read TGTGCCAGCAGCTTAGTGGGCCTAGCGGGAGTCACCTCCGAGCAGTACTTC. This sequence encodes CASSLVGLAGVTSEQYF.

The V and J genes are TRBV5-6 and TRBJ1-6; a possible D gene is TRBD1 (6 bases). The V and J ends lost 4 bases and 0 bases respectively, with 17 bases between them. The CDR3 length is 18 residues. The germline V gene encodes CDR1 SGHDT and CDR2 YYEEEE. CDR3 nucleotide sequence: TGTGCCAGCAGCCAACACAGGGCCCGGAGCTCCTATAATTCACCCCTCCACTTT. This codes for CASSQHRARSSYNSPLHF.

The chain couples TRBV30 to TRBJ2-5, with D maybe TRBD1 (6 bases). V dropped 4 bases and J dropped 3 bases, with 12 bases sitting between them. CDR3 size: 13 residues. Germline V lookup: CDR1 GTSNPN, CDR2 SVGIG (reference sequence). CDR3 residues: CAWTRDTKETQYF. The CDR3 DNA reads as TGTGCCTGGACTCGGGACACAAAAGAGACCCAGTACTTC.

The rearrangement links TRBV24-1 to TRBJ1-5; a weak D match, TRBD1 (5 bases). The V gene's germline CDR1 is KGHDR and CDR2 SFDVKD. The CDR3 consists of 15 residues. The ends were cut back, 4 bases at V and 10 bases at J, with 19 bases in the middle. The CDR3 here is CATSDAGGASEPQHF. DNA for the CDR3: TGTGCCACCAGTGACGCCGGCGGGGCCAGTGAACCCCAGCATTTT.